A single sample is the source of the 30 T cell receptor beta chains below, sequenced in a study of T cells in Graves' hyperthyroidism and ophthalmopathy. Researchers amplified the TCR beta CDR3 regions from RNA transcripts. HTBI primers drove first-round RT-PCR of the TCR CDR3. TCRdb re-analysed the multiplex PCR reads in MiXCR, keeping a single row per CDR3 protein. Here the sample spans about 260,000 distinct CDR3 sequences, less than 30% being singletons. What was sequenced was blood. The receptors stem from a man aged 40-49 years with Graves' hyperthyroidism that later progressed to Graves' ophthalmopathy.

Many counts were recorded for this clonotype. The V gene is TRBV9, the J gene TRBJ2-5; the match to TRBD1 covers 9 bases. The germline CDR1 and CDR2 sequences are SGDLS and YYNGEE. V gave up 4 bases and J gave up 2 bases; unmatched junction bases: 9. The CDR3 covers 16 residues. The CDR3 region is CASSPRAGQGQETQYF. The CDR3, as DNA: TGTGCCAGCAGCCCTCGAGCGGGACAGGGACAAGAGACCCAGTACTTC.

This clonotype appeared many times. The chain has TRBV2 and TRBJ1-1; a weak D match, TRBD1 (5 bases). The CDR3 runs to 12 residues. The germline gives CDR1 SNHLY, CDR2 FYNNEI. V lost 6 bases to trimming and J lost 2 bases, with 7 bases between them. The CDR3 loop is CASRRDNTEAFF. DNA of the CDR3: TGTGCCAGCAGGCGGGACAACACTGAAGCTTTCTTT. Complete variable domain (other parts from reference TRBV2 and TRBJ1-1): EPEVTQTPSHQVTQMGQEVILRCVPISNHLYFYWYRQILGQKVEFLVSFYNNEISEKSEIFDDQFSVERPDGSNFTLKIRSTKLEDSAMYFCASRRDNTEAFFGQGTRLTVV.

The chain recombines TRBV12-3 or TRBV12-4 with TRBJ2-7, with D possibly being TRBD2 (7 bases). The CDR3 spans 15 residues. V shed 6 bases and J shed 2 bases, with 17 bases lying between them. DNA for the CDR3: TGTGCCAGCAGGGGCGGGGGTCAGGGGACCTACGAGCAGTACTTC. Encoded protein: CASRGGGQGTYEQYF.

This clonotype was seen ten or more times. The rearrangement uses TRBV29-1 and TRBJ2-2; no definite D call. Germline V lookup: CDR1 SQVTM, CDR2 ANQGSEA. V lost 3 bases and J 0 bases, leaving 5 bases between the germline ends. The CDR3 length is 13 residues. CDR3 amino acids: CSVDSANTGELFF. The CDR3 coding sequence is TGCAGCGTTGACTCAGCGAACACCGGGGAGCTGTTTTTT.

This clonotype has at least ten counts. At one end the junction does not follow the germline gene, possibly because of a read error. This chain links TRBV12-3 or TRBV12-4 with TRBJ2-7, with 8 bases fitting TRBD2. CDR3 size: 14 residues. CDR3 in amino acids: CASSLGLASYEQHF. The CDR3 DNA reads as TGTGCCAGCAGTCTCGGACTAGCTTCCTACGAGCAGCACTTC.

This clonotype was detected only once. This chain joins TRBV12-3 or TRBV12-4 and TRBJ2-7; TRBD1 matches 8 bases. V gave up 6 bases and J gave up 3 bases; unmatched junction bases: 13. CDR3 length: 16 residues. CDR3 sequence reads: CASSPFVGQALYEQYF. For the CDR3, the DNA is TGTGCCAGCAGCCCATTCGTGGGACAGGCCCTCTACGAGCAGTACTTC.

This clonotype was detected a few times. This chain links TRBV28 with TRBJ1-1; no clear D. This CDR3 is 11 amino acids long. Trimming removed 6 bases from V and 8 bases from J, with 10 bases in between. Per germline, CDR1 MDHEN and CDR2 SYDVKM. Here the CDR3 DNA reads TGTGCCAGCAGCTTAACCGAAGAAGCTTTCTTT. Amino acids: CASSLTEEAFF.

This clonotype was seen repeatedly, ten times or more. The chain is built from TRBV5-8 and TRBJ1-6, with D unresolved. CDR3 size: 14 residues. Germline V lookup: CDR1 SGHTS, CDR2 YDEGEE. V lost 4 bases to trimming and J lost 7 bases, with 12 bases between them. The CDR3 bases are TGTGCCAGCAGCGCCTATCTCAAAAATTCACCCCTCCACTTT. This sequence encodes CASSAYLKNSPLHF.

This clonotype was observed at least ten times. This chain connects TRBV19 to TRBJ1-2; 7 positions agree with TRBD1. V trimming: 0 bases; J trimming: 8 bases; junction bases outside the gene matches: 9. The germline V gene has CDR1 LNHDA and CDR2 SQIVND (reference sequence). This CDR3 is built from 15 residues. CDR3 sequence reads: CASSIDRGQHDGYTF. The CDR3 DNA follows: TGTGCCAGTAGTATAGATAGGGGGCAGCATGACGGCTACACCTTC.

The chain couples TRBV29-1 to TRBJ1-1, with unresolved D. Germline loops: CDR1 SQVTM, CDR2 ANQGSEA. This CDR3 region has 13 residues. Trimming pared 7 bases from V and 0 bases from J, leaving 12 bases between. CDR3 coding DNA: TGCAGCGCCGCGGACGGCCTGAACACTGAAGCTTTCTTT. It specifies CSAADGLNTEAFF. Supplemented by reference TRBV29-1 and TRBJ1-1, the full variable domain reads SAVISQKPSRDICQRGTSLTIQCQVDSQVTMMFWYRQQPGQSLTLIATANQGSEATYESGFVIDKFPISRPNLTFSTLTVSNMSPEDSSIYLCSAADGLNTEAFFGQGTRLTVV.

This rearrangement joins TRBV6-5 to TRBJ2-5; TRBD1 matches 10 bases. V dropped 2 bases and J dropped 5; count of bases not matched to a gene: 5. The CDR3 is 15 residues long. The germline gives CDR1 MNHEY, CDR2 SVGAGI. The CDR3 DNA reads as TGTGCCAGCAGTTACCTGACAGGGGGCGATGAGACCCAGTACTTC. This sequence encodes CASSYLTGGDETQYF.

This clonotype was detected many times. The V and J genes are TRBV10-2 and TRBJ2-5, with 10 nucleotides matching TRBD2. Germline values: CDR1 WSHSY, CDR2 SAAADI. V shed 4 bases, J shed 1 base, and the junction held 3 bases outside the gene matches. This CDR3 region has 15 residues. The CDR3 region is CASSGGTSVQETQYF. In DNA form, the CDR3 reads TGCGCCAGCAGTGGCGGGACTAGCGTCCAAGAGACCCAGTACTTC.

CDR3 loop: CASSFYGQGSYEQYF. The CDR3 nucleotides read TGTGCCAGCAGTTTCTACGGACAGGGGTCCTACGAGCAGTACTTC. The J gene is TRBJ2-7, the V gene TRBV28, with TRBD1 matching 9 bases. Unmatched junction bases numbered 4, after V lost 3 bases and J lost 1 base. Germline V CDR1 and CDR2: MDHEN, SYDVKM. CDR3 length equals 15 residues.

The sample holds a few counts of this clonotype. This chain connects TRBV12-3 or TRBV12-4 to TRBJ1-2, with 8 bases that match TRBD1. V trimming: 3 bases; J trimming: 8 bases; junction bases outside the gene matches: 5. CDR3 length equals 13 residues. The CDR3 here is CASSFRGQVGYTF. DNA for the CDR3: TGTGCCAGCAGTTTCAGGGGGCAGGTGGGCTACACCTTC.

This clonotype was seen ten or more times. CDR3 DNA sequence: TGCAGTGCTAGAGCTGGGGGCCCGACGAATTCACCCCTCCACTTT. This encodes CSARAGGPTNSPLHF. The chain carries TRBV20-1 and TRBJ1-6, with D maybe TRBD1 (6 bases). The CDR3 contains 15 residues. CDR1 is DFQATT and CDR2 is SNEGSKA in the germline V gene (reference sequence). Trimming took off 1 base at V and 7 bases at J, with 14 bases between the two ends.

The rearrangement joins TRBV2 to TRBJ2-7; D remains ambiguous. Germline CDR1 reads SNHLY; CDR2 reads FYNNEI. V was cut by 6 bases and J by 5 bases, with 17 bases left in between. This CDR3 has 14 residues. CDR3 amino acids: CASRWSERFDEQYF. The DNA of the CDR3 is TGTGCCAGCAGGTGGTCAGAAAGATTCGACGAGCAGTACTTC.

Ten or more counts support this clonotype. The chain is built from TRBV20-1 and TRBJ1-1, with a weak D call TRBD1 (6 bases). The V gene's germline CDR1 is DFQATT and CDR2 SNEGSKA (reference sequence). The CDR3 is 16 residues long. Trimming removed 0 bases from V and 4 bases from J, with 18 bases in between. The chain's CDR3 is CSAREPDSPKGTEAFF. Here the CDR3 DNA reads TGCAGTGCTAGAGAACCGGACAGCCCTAAGGGCACTGAAGCTTTCTTT.

The sample holds many counts of this clonotype. The chain recombines TRBV30 with TRBJ1-2; possibly TRBD1 for D (6 bases). There are 15 residues in the CDR3. V lost 0 bases and J lost 7, with 18 bases in between. The V gene's germline CDR1 is GTSNPN and CDR2 SVGIG (reference sequence). The CDR3: CAWSVGGRGDPGYTF. CDR3 sequence (DNA): TGTGCCTGGAGTGTGGGGGGGCGTGGGGATCCTGGCTACACCTTC. Full variable domain (rest looked up from reference TRBV30 and TRBJ1-2): SQTIHQWPATLVQPVGSPLSLECTVEGTSNPNLYWYRQAAGRGLQLLFYSVGIGQISSEVPQNLSASRPQDRQFILSSKKLLLSDSGFYLCAWSVGGRGDPGYTFGSGTRLTVV.

This clonotype was seen more than once but under ten times. The chain carries TRBV5-1 and TRBJ2-3, with D unclear. Germline V gene data show CDR1 as SGHRS and CDR2 as YFSETQ. This CDR3 has 14 residues. Trimming took 1 base from V and 3 from J, leaving 9 bases between them. In DNA, the CDR3 is TGCGCCAGCAGCTTGACGTCAAAAACAGATACGCAGTATTTT. It translates to CASSLTSKTDTQYF.

This chain uses TRBV6-1 with TRBJ2-5; a possible D gene is TRBD2 (6 bases). The V gene's germline CDR1 is MNHNS and CDR2 SASEGT. V lost 1 base and J 4 bases, leaving 10 bases between the germline ends. The CDR3 is 14 amino acids. In nucleotides, the CDR3 is TGTGCCAGCAGTGAAGGGGCAGCGGGAGAGACCCAGTACTTC. Protein sequence: CASSEGAAGETQYF.

This clonotype was detected ten times or more. V usage is TRBV29-1 and J usage is TRBJ1-5, with D possibly TRBD1 on 5 matching bases. Germline CDR1 SQVTM, CDR2 ANQGSEA. V shed 6 bases and J shed 5 bases, with 11 bases lying between them. This CDR3 region has 12 residues. CDR3 in amino acids: CSVQTGDQPQHF. The CDR3 nucleotides are TGCAGCGTCCAAACAGGCGATCAGCCCCAGCATTTT. Complete variable domain (other parts from reference TRBV29-1 and TRBJ1-5): SAVISQKPSRDICQRGTSLTIQCQVDSQVTMMFWYRQQPGQSLTLIATANQGSEATYESGFVIDKFPISRPNLTFSTLTVSNMSPEDSSIYLCSVQTGDQPQHFGDGTRLSIL.

This clonotype was observed at least ten times. V and J are TRBV6-5 and TRBJ2-7, with 7 bases lining up with TRBD1. This CDR3 spans 17 amino acids. The germline V gene encodes CDR1 MNHEY and CDR2 SVGAGI. J was trimmed by 4 bases and V by 5 bases; bases with no gene match: 17. The CDR3 region has the DNA TGTGCCAGCAGTCCAAAGGCCACGACAGGGCTCGGTTACGAGCAGTACTTC. This codes for CASSPKATTGLGYEQYF.

This clonotype was detected many times. This rearrangement joins TRBV14 to TRBJ2-5; 10 nucleotides match TRBD2. CDR3 size: 17 residues. Germline V gives CDR1 SGHDN, CDR2 FVKESK. Unmatched junction bases numbered 6, after V lost 0 bases and J lost 2 bases. The CDR3 reads CASSQDLRTSGQETQYF. DNA for the CDR3: TGTGCCAGCAGCCAAGACCTAAGGACTAGCGGTCAAGAGACCCAGTACTTC. Full variable domain (missing parts from reference TRBV14 and TRBJ2-5): EAGVTQFPSHSVIEKGQTVTLRCDPISGHDNLYWYRRVMGKEIKFLLHFVKESKQDESGMPNNRFLAERTGGTYSTLKVQPAELEDSGVYFCASSQDLRTSGQETQYFGPGTRLLVL.

This clonotype was counted many times. The rearrangement links TRBV28 to TRBJ2-5; D is undetermined. Per the germline V gene, CDR1 is MDHEN and CDR2 is SYDVKM. The CDR3 totals 13 residues. Trimming cost V 3 bases and J 2 bases, with 7 bases left between them. For the CDR3, the DNA is TGTGCCAGCAGTTTTACAGATCAAGAGACCCAGTACTTC. Residues: CASSFTDQETQYF.

This clonotype was seen at least ten times. The chain links TRBV2 to TRBJ2-7; tentative D call: TRBD2 (5 bases). The CDR3 is 14 residues long. Per germline, CDR1 SNHLY and CDR2 FYNNEI. The V end was cut by 4 bases, the J end by 6 bases, with 16 bases between. In nucleotides, the CDR3 is TGTGCCAGCAGTGGCGTGCTAGCAGGAGGCGAGCAGTACTTC. This translates into CASSGVLAGGEQYF.

The rearrangement uses TRBV5-1 and TRBJ1-1; D gene unclear. The CDR3 totals 16 residues. Trimming removed 4 bases at V and 2 bases at J, with 18 bases between. Germline V lookup: CDR1 SGHRS, CDR2 YFSETQ. The CDR3 nucleotides read TGCGCCAGCAGCCCCTTACATCAGGCAGCAAACACTGAAGCTTTCTTT. It specifies CASSPLHQAANTEAFF.

This clonotype was observed a few times. The chain carries TRBV12-3 or TRBV12-4 and TRBJ2-1; maybe TRBD2 (6 bases). The V and J ends lost 4 bases and 8 bases respectively, with 15 bases between them. The CDR3 is 14 residues long. CDR3 nucleotide sequence: TGTGCCAGCAGTTCGCCGGGACTTTTCGATGAGCAGTTCTTC. The encoded protein is CASSSPGLFDEQFF.

At least ten counts were recorded for this clonotype. The chain recombines TRBV24-1 with TRBJ1-5; D ambiguous. Germline V gives CDR1 KGHDR, CDR2 SFDVKD. CDR3 length: 13 amino acids. V lost 7 bases to trimming and J lost 2 bases, with 8 bases between them. DNA of the CDR3: TGTGCCACCAGGGGTTCGGGCAATCAGCCCCAGCATTTT. This gives the protein CATRGSGNQPQHF.

The chain couples TRBV12-3 or TRBV12-4 to TRBJ1-1, with D possibly matching TRBD1 (5 bases). The CDR3 runs 16 residues. Trimming shortened V by 6 bases and J by 1 base, and 18 bases separated the two germline ends. The CDR3, as DNA: TGTGCCAGCAGCCACGAGGGGAGAGCACCGAACACTGAAGCTTTCTTT. Protein product: CASSHEGRAPNTEAFF.

This clonotype was found many times. This rearrangement joins TRBV10-3 to TRBJ1-6, with a weak D call TRBD1 (6 bases). Germline CDR1 reads ENHRY; CDR2 reads SYGVKD. V was cut by 0 bases and J by 7 bases, with 22 bases left in between. The CDR3 consists of 19 residues. The CDR3 DNA follows: TGTGCCATCAGTGAGTCGAATCGAATGGGAGGACAGAGCAATTCACCCCTCCACTTT. This encodes CAISESNRMGGQSNSPLHF.